A single sample is the source of the 14 T cell receptor beta chains below, sequenced in a study of blood T cells in healthy people across ages. Through a sample-barcoded 5' primer and a J-beta primer mix, a second PCR was run for roughly 6 to 11 cycles. TCRdb reanalysed the 5' RACE reads using MiXCR and keeps one entry per CDR3 protein. The repertoire consists of 800,000 to 1,300,000 distinct CDR3 sequences, with approximately 25% occurring once and the leading ten covering around 0.7%. Another study also made use of these data, one on T cells of mothers and their children.

The sample comprised blood. Every receptor here comes from a girl aged 2-10 years in good health.

The V and J genes are TRBV12-3 or TRBV12-4 and TRBJ2-3; D is ambiguous. Trimming removed 5 bases from V and 10 bases from J, with 13 bases in between. The CDR3 loop spans 12 amino acids. For the CDR3, the DNA is TGTGCCAGCAGTCCCCACACGGACGCGCAGTATTTT. It yields the protein CASSPHTDAQYF.

The chain employs TRBV29-1 and TRBJ1-1; TRBD1 is a possible D gene (5 bases). CDR1 and CDR2 from the germline V gene are SQVTM and ANQGSEA. The CDR3 covers 13 residues. Trimming cost V 2 bases and J 9 bases, with 16 bases left between them. CDR3 sequence: CSVEPRLGVQAFF. The CDR3 nucleotides are TGCAGCGTTGAACCTCGATTAGGGGTCCAAGCTTTCTTT.

The V call is TRBV7-9, the J call TRBJ2-5; 7 nucleotides agree with TRBD2. V gave up 2 bases and J gave up 14 bases; unmatched junction bases: 8. Per the germline V gene, CDR1 is SEHNR and CDR2 is FQNEAQ (reference sequence). There are 12 residues in the CDR3. Here the CDR3 reads CASSLPGRGLYF. The DNA of the CDR3 is TGTGCCAGCAGCTTACCGGGGAGGGGACTTTACTTC. Complete variable domain (other parts from reference TRBV7-9 and TRBJ2-5): DTGVSQNPRHKITKRGQNVTFRCDPISEHNRLYWYRQTLGQGPEFLTYFQNEAQLEKSRLLSDRFSAERPKGSFSTLEIQRTEQGDSAMYLCASSLPGRGLYFGPGTRLLVL.

This chain joins TRBV7-9 and TRBJ1-4; D not certain. V dropped 1 base and J dropped 8 bases, with 14 bases sitting between them. The CDR3 contains 15 residues. From germline, CDR1 is SEHNR and CDR2 FQNEAQ (reference sequence). The CDR3: CASSLVAEGGEKLFF. CDR3 sequence (DNA): TGTGCCAGCAGCTTAGTAGCGGAGGGAGGCGAAAAACTGTTTTTT.

CDR3 loop: CAIRETLAANEQFF. CDR3 coding DNA: TGTGCCATCAGGGAAACCCTAGCGGCCAATGAGCAGTTCTTC. The rearrangement links TRBV10-3 to TRBJ2-5; 7 nucleotides line up with TRBD2. The DNA end favors TRBJ2-1, so the J call may be wrong. Germline CDR1 and CDR2: ENHRY and SYGVKD. The CDR3 is 14 residues long.

Many counts were recorded for this clonotype. The V gene is TRBV4-3, the J gene TRBJ1-1; D is possibly TRBD1 (5 bases). Between the trimmed V and J ends, which lost 0 bases and 6 bases, there was a span of 8 bases. The germline V gene encodes CDR1 LGHNA and CDR2 YSLEER. The CDR3 loop spans 13 amino acids. The CDR3 protein is CASSQDGGSEAFF. CDR3 DNA sequence: TGCGCCAGCAGCCAAGATGGGGGATCTGAAGCTTTCTTT.

The chain couples TRBV7-8 to TRBJ1-1, with 7 bases aligning to TRBD1. Germline V gene sequence: CDR1 SGHVS, CDR2 FQNEAQ. V was pared by 8 bases and J by 5 bases, with 8 bases of the junction left unmatched. This CDR3 contains 13 residues. CDR3 in DNA: TGTGCCAGCGTGGCTAAGGGGGCAACTGAAGCTTTCTTT. This gives the protein CASVAKGATEAFF.

The chain employs TRBV9 and TRBJ1-6; no clear D. The V end lost 4 bases, the J end lost 0 bases, and 11 bases lay between the germline ends. Germline V CDR1 and CDR2: SGDLS, YYNGEE. The CDR3 has 16 amino acids. The CDR3 nucleotides read TGTGCCAGCAGCCTCCCAGCGGGCTCCTATAATTCACCCCTCCACTTT. Protein: CASSLPAGSYNSPLHF.

The chain joins TRBV11-2 to TRBJ1-1; 7 nucleotides align to TRBD1. Per germline, CDR1 SGHAT and CDR2 FQNNGV. V was pared by 5 bases and J by 1 base, with 7 bases of the junction left unmatched. The CDR3 is 15 residues long. CDR3 amino acids: CASSPWGTANTEAFF. The CDR3 DNA reads as TGTGCCAGCAGCCCGTGGGGGACAGCGAACACTGAAGCTTTCTTT. The whole variable domain, filled in from reference TRBV11-2 and TRBJ1-1, reads EAGVAQSPRYKIIEKRQSVAFWCNPISGHATLYWYQQILGQGPKLLIQFQNNGVVDDSQLPKDRFSAERLKGVDSTLKIQPAKLEDSAVYLCASSPWGTANTEAFFGQGTRLTVV.

This clonotype came up a few times. V is TRBV28 and J is TRBJ2-5; 9 bases are shared with TRBD2. The J call is doubtful: the DNA matches TRBJ2-7 better. The CDR3 runs 16 residues. Germline V gene data show CDR1 as MDHEN and CDR2 as SYDVKM. The CDR3 sequence is CASSFLGSSGTYEQYF. DNA for the CDR3: TGTGCCAGCAGTTTTTTAGGGTCTAGCGGGACCTACGAGCAGTACTTC.

This chain joins TRBV5-1 and TRBJ2-7; the D gene is possibly TRBD1 (6 bases). Germline values: CDR1 SGHRS, CDR2 YFSETQ. Trimming removed 0 bases at V and 0 bases at J, with 10 bases between. The CDR3 is made up of 15 amino acids. The CDR3 protein is CASSLGGQNSYEQYF. CDR3 sequence (DNA): TGCGCCAGCAGCTTGGGGGGGCAGAACTCCTACGAGCAGTACTTC.

The chain employs TRBV27 and TRBJ2-6; the D gene could be TRBD1 or TRBD2 (6 bases each). This CDR3 has 16 amino acids. The V gene lost 3 bases and the J gene lost 2 bases, with 11 bases spanning the gap. Germline V CDR1 and CDR2: MNHEY, SMNVEV (reference sequence). The CDR3 spells CASSFWGAAGANVLTF. In DNA, the CDR3 is TGTGCCAGCAGTTTTTGGGGGGCCGCTGGGGCCAACGTCCTGACTTTC.

The V call is TRBV12-3 or TRBV12-4, the J call TRBJ1-2; 10 bases fit TRBD1. The V and J ends lost 3 bases and 8 bases, in that order; junction bases with no gene match: 3. The CDR3 is 13 residues long. The CDR3 reads CASSFRTGGGYTF. In DNA, the CDR3 is TGTGCCAGCAGTTTTCGGACAGGGGGAGGCTACACCTTC.

In the case of this clonotype: Germline is not matched at one junction end, which may reflect a read error. The rearrangement links TRBV9 to TRBJ1-2, with 7 bases that match TRBD1. The CDR3 extends over 15 amino acids. The germline CDR1 and CDR2 sequences are SGDLS and YYNGEE. The CDR3 region is CASNLQGDGPHGYAF. In DNA, the CDR3 is TGTGCCAGCAACCTGCAGGGGGACGGGCCCCATGGCTACGCCTTC.